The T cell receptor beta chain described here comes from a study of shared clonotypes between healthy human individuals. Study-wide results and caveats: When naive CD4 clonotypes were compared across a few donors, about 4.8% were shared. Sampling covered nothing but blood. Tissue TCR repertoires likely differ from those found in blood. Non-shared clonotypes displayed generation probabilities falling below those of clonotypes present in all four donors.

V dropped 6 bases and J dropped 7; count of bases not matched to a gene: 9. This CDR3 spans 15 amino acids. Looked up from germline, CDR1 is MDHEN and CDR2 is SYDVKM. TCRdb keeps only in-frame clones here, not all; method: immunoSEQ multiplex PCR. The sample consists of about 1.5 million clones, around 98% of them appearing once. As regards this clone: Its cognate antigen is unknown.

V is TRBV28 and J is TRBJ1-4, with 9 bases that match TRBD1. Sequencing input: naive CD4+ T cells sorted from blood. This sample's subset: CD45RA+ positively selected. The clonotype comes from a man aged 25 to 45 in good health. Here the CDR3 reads CASSPRDRVFEKLFF. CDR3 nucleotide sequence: TGTGCCAGCAGCCCCCGGGACAGGGTTTTTGAAAAACTGTTTTTT.